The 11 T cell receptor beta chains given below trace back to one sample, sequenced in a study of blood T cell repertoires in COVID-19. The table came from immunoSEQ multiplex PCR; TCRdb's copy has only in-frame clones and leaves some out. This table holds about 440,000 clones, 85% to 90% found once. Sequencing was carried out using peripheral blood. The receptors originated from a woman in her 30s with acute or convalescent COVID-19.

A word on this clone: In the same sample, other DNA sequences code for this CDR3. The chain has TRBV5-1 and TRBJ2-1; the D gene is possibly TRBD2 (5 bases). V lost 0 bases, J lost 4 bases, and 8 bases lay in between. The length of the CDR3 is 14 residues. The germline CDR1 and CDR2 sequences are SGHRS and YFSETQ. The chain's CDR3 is CASSLGRTYNEQFF. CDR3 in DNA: TGCGCCAGCAGCTTGGGCCGGACTTACAATGAGCAGTTCTTC.

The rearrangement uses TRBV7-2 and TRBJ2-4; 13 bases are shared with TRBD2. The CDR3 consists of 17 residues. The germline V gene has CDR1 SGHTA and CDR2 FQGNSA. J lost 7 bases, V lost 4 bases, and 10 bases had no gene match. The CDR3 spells CASSSERLAGGGNIQYF. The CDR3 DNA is TGTGCCAGCAGCTCGGAAAGACTAGCGGGGGGCGGGAACATTCAGTACTTC.

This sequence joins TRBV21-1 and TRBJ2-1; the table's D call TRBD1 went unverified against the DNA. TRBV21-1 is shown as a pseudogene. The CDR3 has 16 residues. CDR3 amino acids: CASSKRQSSSYNEQFF. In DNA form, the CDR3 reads TGTGCCAGCAGCAAAAGACAGTCGAGCTCCTACAATGAGCAGTTCTTC.

CDR3 bases: TGTGCCAGCAGGACAGAATACGAGCAGTACTTC. Translation gives CASRTEYEQYF. This sequence joins TRBV28 and TRBJ2-7, with D possibly being TRBD1 (5 bases). The CDR3 is 11 amino acids. The V end lost 6 bases, the J end lost 4 bases, and 7 bases lay between the germline ends. Germline V lookup: CDR1 MDHEN, CDR2 SYDVKM.

The CDR3 protein is CASRGTGNHEQYF. DNA for the CDR3: TGTGCCAGCAGAGGAACAGGGAACCACGAGCAGTACTTC. The chain couples TRBV6-5 to TRBJ2-7; D might be TRBD1 (6 bases). This CDR3 has 13 residues. The germline V and J ends were trimmed by 6 bases and 5 bases, with 14 bases remaining between them. Germline CDR1 is MNHEY and CDR2 is SVGAGI.

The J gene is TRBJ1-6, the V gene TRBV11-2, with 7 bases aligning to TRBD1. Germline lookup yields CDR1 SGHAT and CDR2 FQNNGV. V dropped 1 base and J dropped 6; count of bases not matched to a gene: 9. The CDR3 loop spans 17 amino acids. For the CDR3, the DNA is TGTGCCAGCAGCTTAGCTTTACAGGGGTCTCCTAATTCACCCCTCCACTTT. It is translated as CASSLALQGSPNSPLHF.

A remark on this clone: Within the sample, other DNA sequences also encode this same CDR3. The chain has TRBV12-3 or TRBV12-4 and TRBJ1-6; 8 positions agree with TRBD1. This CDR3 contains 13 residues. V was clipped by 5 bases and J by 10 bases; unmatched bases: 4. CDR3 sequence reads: CASSMDRDSPLHF. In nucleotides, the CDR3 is TGTGCCAGCAGTATGGACAGGGACTCACCCCTCCACTTT.

The CDR3 reads CASSLLPQRSENEKLFF. CDR3 in DNA: TGCGCCAGCAGCTTGCTACCTCAGAGGTCGGAGAATGAAAAACTGTTTTTT. The rearrangement uses TRBV5-1 and TRBJ1-4; D gene uncertain. This CDR3 is built from 17 residues. V lost 1 base to trimming and J lost 5 bases, with 18 bases between them. Germline V gives CDR1 SGHRS, CDR2 YFSETQ.

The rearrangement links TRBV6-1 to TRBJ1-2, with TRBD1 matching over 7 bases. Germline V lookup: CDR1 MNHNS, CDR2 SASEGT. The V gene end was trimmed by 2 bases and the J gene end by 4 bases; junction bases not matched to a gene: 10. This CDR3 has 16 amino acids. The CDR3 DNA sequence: TGTGCCAGCAGTGAACTTCTCTCGGGGACAGTCTATGGCTACACCTTC. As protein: CASSELLSGTVYGYTF.

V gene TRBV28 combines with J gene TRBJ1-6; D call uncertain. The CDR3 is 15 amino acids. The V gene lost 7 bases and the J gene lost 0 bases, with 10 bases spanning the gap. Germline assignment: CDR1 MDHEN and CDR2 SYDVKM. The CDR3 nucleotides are TGTGCCAGCAAAGTAGAGAGCTCCTATAATTCACCCCTCCACTTT. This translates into CASKVESSYNSPLHF. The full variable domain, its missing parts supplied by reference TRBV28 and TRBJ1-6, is DVKVTQSSRYLVKRTGEKVFLECVQDMDHENMFWYRQDPGLGLRLIYFSYDVKMKEKGDIPEGYSVSREKKERFSLILESASTNQTSMYLCASKVESSYNSPLHFGNGTRLTVT.

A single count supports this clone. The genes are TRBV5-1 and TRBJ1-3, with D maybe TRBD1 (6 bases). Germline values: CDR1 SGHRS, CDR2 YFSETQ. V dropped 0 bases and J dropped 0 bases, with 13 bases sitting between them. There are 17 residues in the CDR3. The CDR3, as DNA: TGCGCCAGCAGCTTGGAAGGACAGTCGTACTCTGGAAACACCATATATTTT. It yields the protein CASSLEGQSYSGNTIYF.